The 26 T cell receptor beta chains presented below share a single source sample, sequenced in a study of read filtering for tumor transcriptome and immune sequencing. Molecular barcoded adaptors covering alpha/delta and beta/gamma chains were used on roughly 400 ng RNA. Each CDR3 protein is one row after TCRdb ran MiXCR on the reads. Of around 140,000 distinct CDR3 sequences in the sample, under 15% were seen once. The sample consisted of a population of CD138-negative cells sorted from bone marrow. These receptors all stem from a donor at least 40 years old with multiple myeloma.

With respect to this clonotype: This may stem from a read error, because a much larger clone lies one nucleotide away. V gene TRBV5-1 combines with J gene TRBJ2-7, with D unclear. This CDR3 region has 15 residues. Per germline, CDR1 SGHRS and CDR2 YFSETQ. The CDR3 sequence is CTSSPAAVDAYEQYF. As DNA, the CDR3 is TGCACCAGCAGCCCGGCGGCAGTTGACGCTTACGAGCAGTACTTC.

Ten or more counts support this clonotype. The chain is built from TRBV7-9 and TRBJ2-3; 10 bases match TRBD1. The germline gives CDR1 SEHNR, CDR2 FQNEAQ (reference sequence). This CDR3 spans 17 amino acids. Trimming cost V 5 bases and J 4 bases; bases outside gene matches: 12. CDR3 protein: CASSPRGDRGTADTQYF. The CDR3 coding sequence is TGTGCCAGCAGCCCGAGGGGGGACAGGGGAACGGCAGATACGCAGTATTTT. Looking up the rest from reference TRBV7-9 and TRBJ2-3 gives the full variable domain: DTGVSQNPRHKITKRGQNVTFRCDPISEHNRLYWYRQTLGQGPEFLTYFQNEAQLEKSRLLSDRFSAERPKGSFSTLEIQRTEQGDSAMYLCASSPRGDRGTADTQYFGPGTRLTVL.

The chain employs TRBV28 and TRBJ2-1; D may be TRBD2 (6 bases). Germline V gene data show CDR1 as MDHEN and CDR2 as SYDVKM. Trimming removed 5 bases from V and 4 bases from J, with 18 bases in between. The CDR3 runs to 16 residues. CDR3 in amino acids: CASSPPLEGPYNEQFF. CDR3 in DNA: TGTGCCAGCAGTCCACCGCTGGAGGGCCCATACAATGAGCAGTTCTTC.

The sample holds many counts of this clonotype. V usage is TRBV12-3 or TRBV12-4 and J usage is TRBJ1-5; D not certain. This CDR3 spans 13 amino acids. Trimming pared 3 bases from V and 3 bases from J, leaving 6 bases between. The CDR3 loop reads CASSLMINQPQHF. DNA for the CDR3: TGTGCCAGCAGTTTGATGATCAATCAGCCCCAGCATTTT.

This clonotype was seen ten or more times. The V and J genes are TRBV7-3 and TRBJ2-5; 7 bases match TRBD1. The CDR3 is 14 amino acids. The V segment lost 5 bases and the J segment 0 bases; nucleotides outside the gene matches: 3. Per germline, CDR1 SGHTA and CDR2 FQGTGA. CDR3 sequence: CASSPTGNQETQYF. CDR3 bases: TGTGCCAGCAGCCCGACAGGGAACCAAGAGACCCAGTACTTC.

This clonotype was detected ten times or more. In DNA, the CDR3 is TGTGCCACCAGCAGAGCTGGGGGATTGCAGCCCCAGCATTTT. Translation: CATSRAGGLQPQHF. The rearrangement joins TRBV15 to TRBJ1-5; D is perhaps TRBD1 (5 bases). Germline CDR1 and CDR2: LNHNV and YYDKDF (reference sequence). CDR3 length: 14 residues. V was pared by 1 base and J by 7 bases, with 11 bases between.

This clonotype was recorded a few times. This chain links TRBV5-1 with TRBJ2-7; 12 nucleotides line up with TRBD2. Looked up from germline, CDR1 is SGHRS and CDR2 is YFSETQ. The CDR3 totals 17 residues. V shed 3 bases, J shed 1 base, and the junction held 8 bases outside the gene matches. The CDR3 sequence: CASSYTSGRTHSYEQYF. Here the CDR3 DNA reads TGCGCCAGCAGCTACACTAGCGGGAGGACCCATTCCTACGAGCAGTACTTC.

This clonotype appeared once. This rearrangement joins TRBV7-2 to TRBJ1-4; D possibly corresponds to TRBD1 (5 bases). This CDR3 has 15 amino acids. The V end was cut by 0 bases, the J end by 5 bases, with 10 bases between. Per germline, CDR1 SGHTA and CDR2 FQGNSA. The CDR3 DNA follows: TGTGCCAGCAGCTTAGCGGGGCCGGAAAATGAAAAACTGTTTTTT. Translating gives CASSLAGPENEKLFF.

This clonotype was recorded at least ten times. The chain joins TRBV20-1 to TRBJ1-2; possibly TRBD1 for D (5 bases). This CDR3 region has 13 residues. Germline V gene sequence: CDR1 DFQATT, CDR2 SNEGSKA (reference sequence). V was cut by 7 bases and J by 4 bases, with 16 bases left in between. The CDR3 DNA reads TGCAGTGTCCATGGTCGACAGACCTATGGCTACACCTTC. It translates to CSVHGRQTYGYTF.

This clonotype was seen many times. The chain has TRBV20-1 and TRBJ2-2; D gene unclear. Trimming shortened V by 3 bases and J by 5 bases, and 16 bases separated the two germline ends. CDR1 is DFQATT and CDR2 is SNEGSKA in the germline V gene (reference sequence). The CDR3 loop spans 15 amino acids. The CDR3 reads CSARTAVDPTGELFF. In nucleotides, the CDR3 is TGCAGTGCTAGGACCGCGGTTGATCCAACCGGGGAGCTGTTTTTT.

This clonotype occurred many times. V usage is TRBV20-1 and J usage is TRBJ2-7; D may be TRBD2 (5 bases). Germline V lookup: CDR1 DFQATT, CDR2 SNEGSKA (reference sequence). V lost 0 bases and J lost 2, with 14 bases in between. The CDR3 extends over 15 amino acids. DNA of the CDR3: TGCAGTGCTAGAGATTTGGGAACTAGTCCCTACGAGCAGTACTTC. It codes for CSARDLGTSPYEQYF.

Regarding this clonotype: This clone may be a read error of a much larger clone one base away. The rearrangement links TRBV11-1 to TRBJ2-7; unclear D gene. Per germline, CDR1 SGHAT and CDR2 FQDESV (reference sequence). This CDR3 has 12 residues. CDR3 loop: CASSAGSYEQCF. For the CDR3, the DNA is TGTGCCAGCAGCGCAGGTTCCTACGAGCAGTGCTTC.

The J gene is TRBJ1-3, the V gene TRBV3-1; tentative D call: TRBD1 (5 bases). Trimming took 0 bases from V and 0 from J, leaving 24 bases between them. The CDR3 spans 21 residues. The germline V gene encodes CDR1 LGHDT and CDR2 YNNKEL (reference sequence). The CDR3 region is CASSQDFGSGAGGPSGNTIYF. The CDR3 nucleotides read TGTGCCAGCAGCCAAGATTTTGGGTCTGGAGCGGGGGGTCCCTCTGGAAACACCATATATTTT. Filled out from reference TRBV3-1 and TRBJ1-3, the complete variable domain reads DTAVSQTPKYLVTQMGNDKSIKCEQNLGHDTMYWYKQDSKKFLKIMFSYNNKELIINETVPNRFSPKSPDKAHLNLHINSLELGDSAVYFCASSQDFGSGAGGPSGNTIYFGEGSWLTVV.

This clonotype was counted between two and nine times. A read error is possible here, since a much larger clone lies one base away. V is TRBV12-3 or TRBV12-4 and J is TRBJ2-1; 8 positions match TRBD1. The CDR3 is 12 amino acids. CDR3 sequence reads: CASSPDRGSQLF. In nucleotides, the CDR3 is TGTGCCAGCAGCCCCGACAGGGGATCGCAGCTCTTC.

There are many counts of this clonotype. The V call is TRBV7-9, the J call TRBJ2-3; D not certain. The V gene's germline CDR1 is SEHNR and CDR2 FQNEAQ (reference sequence). The CDR3 consists of 15 residues. V lost 3 bases to trimming and J lost 4 bases, with 14 bases between them. The CDR3 nucleotides read TGTGCCAGCAGCTTGCGTGGGCCGGTCTCAGATACGCAGTATTTT. The encoded protein is CASSLRGPVSDTQYF.

In this sample, this clonotype turned up many times. This chain joins TRBV18 and TRBJ2-5, with a possible D match to TRBD2 (6 bases). This CDR3 contains 12 residues. From germline, CDR1 is KGHSH and CDR2 LQKENI. The V end was cut by 6 bases, the J end by 5 bases, with 10 bases between. As DNA, the CDR3 is TGTGCCAGCTCCCCGGGAGTGGAGACCCAGTACTTC. Amino acid sequence: CASSPGVETQYF.

This clonotype was picked up many times. V gene TRBV4-2 combines with J gene TRBJ1-1; TRBD1 aligns across 7 bases. Trimming at V came to 0 bases and at J to 2 bases, leaving 15 bases not matched to a gene. Germline V gives CDR1 LGHNA, CDR2 YNFKEQ. This CDR3 comprises 19 residues. CDR3 in amino acids: CASSQEWGRGPWKNTEAFF. DNA of the CDR3: TGTGCCAGCAGCCAAGAGTGGGGGAGGGGGCCTTGGAAAAACACTGAAGCTTTCTTT.

This clonotype was recorded many times. J is TRBJ2-1 and V is TRBV19, with D tentatively TRBD2 (5 bases). CDR1 and CDR2 from the germline V gene are LNHDA and SQIVND (reference sequence). Trimming shortened V by 1 base and J by 0 bases, and 16 bases separated the two germline ends. This CDR3 has 18 residues. The CDR3 is CASSIVGGRSSSYNEQFF. The CDR3 nucleotides read TGTGCCAGTAGTATAGTTGGCGGGCGGTCAAGCTCCTACAATGAGCAGTTCTTC.

As concerns this clonotype: This may stem from a read error, because a much larger clone lies one nucleotide away. The rearrangement links TRBV19 to TRBJ2-1, with 7 bases aligning to TRBD1. CDR3 length: 15 residues. Germline-derived CDR1 and CDR2 are LNHDA and SQIVND (reference sequence). CDR3 loop: CASSPTGPHYNGQFF. For the CDR3, the DNA is TGTGCCAGTAGCCCGACAGGGCCCCACTACAATGGGCAGTTCTTC. The full variable domain, with the rest looked up from reference TRBV19 and TRBJ2-1, is DGGITQSPKYLFRKEGQNVTLSCEQNLNHDAMYWYRQDPGQGLRLIYYSQIVNDFQKGDIAEGYSVSREKKESFPLTVTSAQKNPTAFYLCASSPTGPHYNGQFFGPGTRLTVL.

A few counts support this clonotype. The chain couples TRBV5-1 to TRBJ1-1; the D is unclear. The CDR3 contains 15 residues. Germline-derived CDR1 and CDR2 are SGHRS and YFSETQ. V lost 5 bases, J lost 3 bases, and 17 bases lay in between. CDR3: CASRKSVATDTEAFF. The CDR3 nucleotides read TGCGCCAGCAGAAAATCTGTAGCAACGGACACTGAAGCTTTCTTT. Supplemented by reference TRBV5-1 and TRBJ1-1, the full variable domain reads KAGVTQTPRYLIKTRGQQVTLSCSPISGHRSVSWYQQTPGQGLQFLFEYFSETQRNKGNFPGRFSGRQFSNSRSEMNVSTLELGDSALYLCASRKSVATDTEAFFGQGTRLTVV.

This clonotype has ten or more counts. This chain connects TRBV7-9 to TRBJ2-7; no reliable D call. The CDR3 covers 14 residues. V lost 5 bases and J 7 bases, leaving 18 bases between the germline ends. Germline CDR1 is SEHNR and CDR2 is FQNEAQ (reference sequence). The CDR3 sequence: CASSLDTLMGEQYF. Here the CDR3 DNA reads TGTGCCAGCAGCCTAGACACCTTAATGGGGGAGCAGTACTTC.

The table lists this clonotype with many counts. The chain combines TRBV7-2 with TRBJ1-2; no definite D call. The CDR3 consists of 11 residues. V shed 1 base and J shed 7 bases, with 4 bases lying between them. Germline CDR1 reads SGHTA; CDR2 reads FQGNSA. In DNA form, the CDR3 reads TGTGCCAGCAGCTTAGAACGTGGCTACACCTTC. It translates to CASSLERGYTF.

A remark on this clonotype: This sequence may be a read error, since a much larger clone differs from it by one base. V gene TRBV7-9 combines with J gene TRBJ2-1; D may be TRBD1 (5 bases). The CDR3 contains 13 residues. Germline lookup yields CDR1 SEHNR and CDR2 FQNEAQ (reference sequence). In nucleotides, the CDR3 is TGTGCCAGCAGCCCTGGGGCACCCAATGAGCAGCTCTTC. Translating it yields CASSPGAPNEQLF.

This clonotype showed up many times. The J gene is TRBJ2-3, the V gene TRBV19, with D unclear. The CDR3 has 15 amino acids. V lost 2 bases, J lost 1 base, and 10 bases lay in between. Per germline, CDR1 LNHDA and CDR2 SQIVND (reference sequence). The CDR3, as DNA: TGTGCCAGTAGTATAACATCTACACGCACAGATACGCAGTATTTT. Its protein is CASSITSTRTDTQYF.

On this clonotype: The junction shows a germline mismatch at one end, possibly a read error. The V and J genes are TRBV12-5 and TRBJ2-1; D ambiguous. The germline V gene encodes CDR1 LGHNT and CDR2 FRNRAP. The CDR3 has 20 amino acids. CDR3 nucleotides: TGTGCTAGTGGTCTTACTCCAATAGCCGTGGCGAGATGGTCCTACAATGAGCGGTTCTTC. This codes for CASGLTPIAVARWSYNERFF.

This clonotype is a singleton in its sample. One end of the junction fails to match germline, which may point to a read error. V usage is TRBV12-3 or TRBV12-4 and J usage is TRBJ1-5; D is ambiguous. The CDR3 has 18 amino acids. In nucleotides, the CDR3 is TGCGCCAGCAGTCCAGGTAGGAGGGCGACCTTCGGCAATCAGCCCCAGCATTTT. Translated, it gives CASSPGRRATFGNQPQHF.